Here is one T cell receptor beta chain with its context. This study enrolled people aged roughly 18 to 100 from approximately 25 US geographic areas. Participant reports of clinical history set cohort assignment. The study counted Cohort 3 donors as recovered given two negative PCRs, clearance, or symptom resolution. The sample originates from a study of blood T cell repertoires in COVID-19. Study as a whole: T cells, B-cell-depleted T cells, or PBMCs provided the cDNA or gDNA that served as material.

This CDR3 has 15 amino acids. Germline CDR1 reads SQVTM; CDR2 reads ANQGSEA. V lost 6 bases to trimming and J lost 2 bases; unmatched junction nucleotides: 5. Profiling relied on immunoSEQ multiplex PCR, and the TCRdb table lists in-frame clones only, not all of them. The table records approximately 400,000 clones, around 90% of them present only once. This TCR derives from a young woman who had recovered from COVID-19. V gene TRBV29-1 combines with J gene TRBJ2-5; 14 bases are shared with TRBD2. The sample was PBMCs or T cells enriched from blood (not recorded which). DNA for the CDR3: TGCAGCGTGTGGGGACTAGCGGGGGTACAAGAGACCCAGTACTTC. Protein product: CSVWGLAGVQETQYF.